Shown below are 26 T cell receptor beta chains from a single sample sequenced in a study of blood T cell repertoires in COVID-19. Sequencing was performed with immunoSEQ multiplex PCR; in TCRdb, only in-frame clones are kept and a portion is missing. The data show about 350,000 clones, roughly 89% seen once. What was sequenced was peripheral blood. These receptors all come from a woman aged 60-70 years with COVID-19, enrolled during active disease.

In regard to this clone: The same CDR3 also results from other DNA sequences found in this sample. The chain employs TRBV18 and TRBJ1-2; weak D call: TRBD1 (6 bases). V lost 2 bases, J lost 2 bases, and 6 bases lay in between. This CDR3 contains 13 residues. Germline V gene lookup returns CDR1 KGHSH and CDR2 LQKENI. CDR3 region: CASSPGGNYGYTF. The CDR3 bases are TGTGCCAGCTCACCAGGGGGCAACTATGGCTACACCTTC.

In its sample, this clone was seen a few times. The genes are TRBV6-5 and TRBJ1-2; D is possibly TRBD1 (5 bases). Germline V gene data show CDR1 as MNHEY and CDR2 as SVGAGI. Trimming removed 6 bases from V and 3 bases from J, with 11 bases in between. The CDR3 contains 13 residues. This CDR3 reads CASSPGGYYGYTF. The CDR3 DNA reads as TGTGCCAGCAGCCCGGGGGGGTACTATGGCTACACCTTC.

This sequence joins TRBV7-9 and TRBJ2-1; D unresolved. This CDR3 is 12 amino acids long. Germline CDR1 reads SEHNR; CDR2 reads FQNEAQ (reference sequence). The V end was cut by 5 bases, the J end by 8 bases, with 10 bases between. This CDR3 reads CASSPTVDEQFF. Written as DNA, the CDR3 is TGTGCCAGCAGCCCGACTGTAGATGAGCAGTTCTTC.

This chain uses TRBV9 with TRBJ1-5; tentative D call: TRBD1 (5 bases). With 2 bases removed from V and 2 bases from J, the gap between germline ends came to 11 bases. In germline, CDR1 is SGDLS, CDR2 YYNGEE. CDR3 length: 15 amino acids. The CDR3 loop reads CASSVGGDGNQPQHF. The CDR3 DNA reads as TGTGCCAGCAGCGTTGGAGGGGATGGCAATCAGCCCCAGCATTTT.

This clone has just one count. The rearrangement joins TRBV15 to TRBJ2-7; possibly TRBD1 for D (5 bases). The CDR3 is made up of 15 amino acids. Trimming left V 0 bases short and J 1 base short, with 10 bases between. From germline, CDR1 is LNHNV and CDR2 YYDKDF (reference sequence). This CDR3 reads CATSRDLGASYEQYF. As DNA, the CDR3 is TGTGCCACCAGCAGAGATCTTGGGGCTTCCTACGAGCAGTACTTC.

This clone appeared a single time. At the DNA level, this CDR3 is encoded by other sequences in the same sample as well. The chain combines TRBV7-9 with TRBJ2-2; possibly TRBD1 for D (5 bases). The CDR3 covers 13 residues. In germline, CDR1 is SEHNR, CDR2 FQNEAQ (reference sequence). Trimming pared 5 bases from V and 4 bases from J, leaving 8 bases between. The CDR3 bases are TGTGCCAGCAGCCCTCAGGGCACCGGGGAGCTGTTTTTT. Translating it yields CASSPQGTGELFF.

The rearrangement joins TRBV2 to TRBJ1-2; no clear D. V dropped 7 bases and J dropped 0 bases, with 9 bases sitting between them. The CDR3 loop spans 13 amino acids. Germline V CDR1 and CDR2: SNHLY, FYNNEI. The CDR3: CASIRGTNYGYTF. The DNA of the CDR3 is TGTGCCAGCATCCGGGGAACTAACTATGGCTACACCTTC.

The rearrangement uses TRBV4-2 and TRBJ2-1; D may be TRBD2 (5 bases). Germline CDR1 LGHNA, CDR2 YNFKEQ. Trimming took 0 bases from V and 6 from J, leaving 12 bases between them. The CDR3 has 15 amino acids. The CDR3 loop reads CASSQDWTSGNEQFF. The CDR3 DNA is TGTGCCAGCAGCCAAGATTGGACCAGCGGCAATGAGCAGTTCTTC.

The CDR3 protein is CASSQDLFSGLAVYNEQFF. The CDR3 coding sequence is TGCGCCAGCAGCCAAGATCTTTTCTCGGGACTAGCGGTTTACAATGAGCAGTTCTTC. The rearrangement links TRBV4-1 to TRBJ2-1; 11 positions agree with TRBD2. Germline CDR1 is MGHRA and CDR2 is YSYEKL. The ends lost 0 bases at V and 4 bases at J; junction bases unmatched: 11. This CDR3 region has 19 residues.

The V gene is TRBV10-2, the J gene TRBJ2-3; a weak D match, TRBD1 (6 bases). The CDR3 loop spans 17 amino acids. V was shortened by 4 bases and J by 1 base, with 18 bases between the two germline ends. From germline, CDR1 is WSHSY and CDR2 SAAADI. The CDR3 nucleotides are TGCGCCAGCAGTGTCACGAGGGGACACCTCCGCACAGATACGCAGTATTTT. Translating it yields CASSVTRGHLRTDTQYF.

The gene calls are TRBV24-1 and TRBJ1-1; D unresolved. This CDR3 comprises 13 residues. V dropped 3 bases and J dropped 7 bases, with 11 bases sitting between them. CDR1 and CDR2 from the germline V gene are KGHDR and SFDVKD. The CDR3 nucleotides are TGTGCCACCAGTGATGGGCAATACGGTGAAGCTTTCTTT. Protein product: CATSDGQYGEAFF.

The chain employs TRBV28 and TRBJ1-5; 11 nucleotides match TRBD1. CDR1 and CDR2 from the germline V gene are MDHEN and SYDVKM. Trimming cost V 2 bases and J 5 bases; bases outside gene matches: 5. The CDR3 runs 16 residues. The CDR3 protein is CASSLGDRGKDQPQHF. The CDR3 bases are TGTGCCAGCAGTTTAGGGGACAGGGGGAAAGATCAGCCCCAGCATTTT.

V and J are TRBV2 and TRBJ2-3, with 8 bases identical to TRBD1. The CDR3 consists of 15 residues. CDR1 SNHLY and CDR2 FYNNEI come from the germline V gene. Germline trimming cut 4 bases from V and 2 bases from J; bases unmatched to any gene: 5. The DNA of the CDR3 is TGTGCCAGCAGTGGCGGCAGGGGGCCCACAGATACGCAGTATTTT. It encodes CASSGGRGPTDTQYF.

V is TRBV28 and J is TRBJ2-5; 12 bases map to TRBD1. J lost 5 bases, V lost 3 bases, and 4 bases had no gene match. The CDR3 loop spans 15 amino acids. Per the germline V gene, CDR1 is MDHEN and CDR2 is SYDVKM. The CDR3 nucleotides read TGTGCCAGCAGTTTTGGGACAGGGGGCTTGGAGACCCAGTACTTC. Protein sequence: CASSFGTGGLETQYF.

The chain employs TRBV3-1 (or the pseudogene TRBV3-2) and TRBJ1-1; tentatively, D is TRBD1 (5 bases). The V end lost 1 base, the J end lost 2 bases, and 11 bases lay between the germline ends. This CDR3 is built from 15 residues. Germline V gene data show CDR1 as LGHDT and CDR2 as YNNKEL (reference sequence). The CDR3 DNA sequence: TGTGCCAGCAGCCAAGGTCGGGGGTTTAACACTGAAGCTTTCTTT. Translation: CASSQGRGFNTEAFF.

The chain recombines TRBV15 with TRBJ1-2; tentative D call: TRBD1 (5 bases). CDR1 is LNHNV and CDR2 is YYDKDF in the germline V gene (reference sequence). The CDR3 is made up of 16 amino acids. V was cut by 7 bases and J by 3 bases, with 21 bases left in between. CDR3 sequence reads: CATNRGLGGGHYGYTF. The CDR3 region has the DNA TGTGCCACCAACCGGGGATTGGGGGGAGGTCACTATGGCTACACCTTC.

The chain has TRBV14 and TRBJ1-1; 7 bases are shared with TRBD1. The CDR3 covers 14 residues. Losses at the gene ends were 5 bases for V and 4 bases for J; bases not matched to a gene: 7. Germline CDR1 and CDR2: SGHDN and FVKESK. The CDR3 bases are TGTGCCAGCAGCGGACGACAGGGTACCACTGAAGCTTTCTTT. It specifies CASSGRQGTTEAFF. The full variable domain, with the rest looked up from reference TRBV14 and TRBJ1-1, is EAGVTQFPSHSVIEKGQTVTLRCDPISGHDNLYWYRRVMGKEIKFLLHFVKESKQDESGMPNNRFLAERTGGTYSTLKVQPAELEDSGVYFCASSGRQGTTEAFFGQGTRLTVV.

The rearrangement links TRBV3-1 (or the pseudogene TRBV3-2) to TRBJ1-1, with D possibly matching TRBD1 (5 bases). V was pared by 4 bases and J by 1 base, with 13 bases between. Germline V gene data show CDR1 as LGHDT and CDR2 as YNNKEL (reference sequence). The CDR3 has 15 residues. CDR3 amino acids: CASSPHGTPNTEAFF. The CDR3 bases are TGTGCCAGCAGCCCCCACGGGACTCCGAACACTGAAGCTTTCTTT.

The rearrangement links TRBV19 to TRBJ2-1; 10 bases match TRBD2. V gave up 6 bases and J gave up 4 bases; unmatched junction bases: 9. Germline V gene data show CDR1 as LNHDA and CDR2 as SQIVND (reference sequence). The CDR3 extends over 16 amino acids. Here the CDR3 DNA reads TGTGCCAGTAGATCGGGACTAGCGAGACCATACAATGAGCAGTTCTTC. Residues: CASRSGLARPYNEQFF. The full variable domain, in which reference TRBV19 and TRBJ2-1 provide the parts outside the CDR3, is DGGITQSPKYLFRKEGQNVTLSCEQNLNHDAMYWYRQDPGQGLRLIYYSQIVNDFQKGDIAEGYSVSREKKESFPLTVTSAQKNPTAFYLCASRSGLARPYNEQFFGPGTRLTVL.

This chain joins TRBV6-5 and TRBJ1-1; D is unclear. Trimming pared 5 bases from V and 0 bases from J, leaving 10 bases between. The CDR3 runs 14 residues. The germline CDR1 and CDR2 sequences are MNHEY and SVGAGI. In nucleotides, the CDR3 is TGTGCCAGCAGTACAAACGGGATGAACACTGAAGCTTTCTTT. Protein sequence: CASSTNGMNTEAFF.

The chain uses TRBV9 and TRBJ2-1, with TRBD2 matching 11 bases. CDR1 and CDR2 from the germline V gene are SGDLS and YYNGEE. This CDR3 contains 16 residues. V gave up 4 bases and J gave up 8 bases; unmatched junction bases: 11. The CDR3 loop reads CASSPRHSGGAYEQFF. DNA for the CDR3: TGTGCCAGCAGCCCCCGGCATAGCGGGGGGGCGTATGAGCAGTTCTTC.

This sequence joins TRBV5-4 and TRBJ2-7, with 12 positions matching TRBD2. CDR1 and CDR2 (germline): SGHNT, YYREEE (reference sequence). V lost 0 bases to trimming and J lost 3 bases; unmatched junction nucleotides: 4. The CDR3 has 16 amino acids. The CDR3 reads CASSLDLAGGLYEQYF. CDR3 coding DNA: TGTGCCAGCAGCTTGGACCTAGCGGGGGGGCTCTACGAGCAGTACTTC.

This chain connects TRBV12-5 to TRBJ1-2; possible D gene TRBD1, 6 bases. The CDR3 is made up of 13 amino acids. V lost 1 base and J 6 bases, leaving 9 bases between the germline ends. CDR1 LGHNT and CDR2 FRNRAP come from the germline V gene. For the CDR3, the DNA is TGTGCTAGTGGTTTGGGAACAGGGAATGGCTACACCTTC. Encoded protein: CASGLGTGNGYTF.

The chain recombines TRBV2 with TRBJ1-6; D might be TRBD1 (5 bases). Germline loops: CDR1 SNHLY, CDR2 FYNNEI. The CDR3 loop spans 11 amino acids. Trimming cost V 7 bases and J 8 bases, with 6 bases left between them. The DNA of the CDR3 is TGTGCCAGCATAGGGGATTCACCCCTCCACTTT. Its translation: CASIGDSPLHF. Full variable domain (rest looked up from reference TRBV2 and TRBJ1-6): EPEVTQTPSHQVTQMGQEVILRCVPISNHLYFYWYRQILGQKVEFLVSFYNNEISEKSEIFDDQFSVERPDGSNFTLKIRSTKLEDSAMYFCASIGDSPLHFGNGTRLTVT.

At least ten counts were recorded for this clone. V is TRBV19 and J is TRBJ1-2; 8 nucleotides line up with TRBD1. In germline, CDR1 is LNHDA, CDR2 SQIVND (reference sequence). V was clipped by 4 bases and J by 6 bases; unmatched bases: 7. This CDR3 has 14 amino acids. The CDR3 DNA reads as TGTGCCAGTAGTAAGGGACAGGAGAGCGATGGCTACACCTTC. As protein: CASSKGQESDGYTF.

The V call is TRBV7-9, the J call TRBJ1-4, with 8 nucleotides matching TRBD1. Germline V CDR1 and CDR2: SEHNR, FQNEAQ (reference sequence). After removal of 2 bases from V and 7 bases from J, the junction contained 9 bases not matched to a gene. The CDR3 spans 16 residues. The CDR3 is CASSLWLRQGIEKLFF. As DNA, the CDR3 is TGTGCCAGCAGCTTATGGCTGAGACAGGGGATTGAAAAACTGTTTTTT. Full variable domain (missing parts from reference TRBV7-9 and TRBJ1-4): DTGVSQNPRHKITKRGQNVTFRCDPISEHNRLYWYRQTLGQGPEFLTYFQNEAQLEKSRLLSDRFSAERPKGSFSTLEIQRTEQGDSAMYLCASSLWLRQGIEKLFFGSGTQLSVL.